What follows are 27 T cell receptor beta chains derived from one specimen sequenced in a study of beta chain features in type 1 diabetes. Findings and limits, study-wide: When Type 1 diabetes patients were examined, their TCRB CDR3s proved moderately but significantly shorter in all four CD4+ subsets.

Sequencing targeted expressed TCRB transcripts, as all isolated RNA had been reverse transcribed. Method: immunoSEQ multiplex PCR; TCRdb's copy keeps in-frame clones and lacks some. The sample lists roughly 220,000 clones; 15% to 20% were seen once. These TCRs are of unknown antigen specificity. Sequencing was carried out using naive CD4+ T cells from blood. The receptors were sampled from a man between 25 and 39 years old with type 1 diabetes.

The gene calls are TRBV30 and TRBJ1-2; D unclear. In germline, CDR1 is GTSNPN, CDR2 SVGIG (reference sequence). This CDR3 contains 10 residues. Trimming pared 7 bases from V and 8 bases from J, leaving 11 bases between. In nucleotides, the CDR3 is TGTGCCTTGGACGTCGGAGGCTACACCTTC. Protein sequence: CALDVGGYTF.

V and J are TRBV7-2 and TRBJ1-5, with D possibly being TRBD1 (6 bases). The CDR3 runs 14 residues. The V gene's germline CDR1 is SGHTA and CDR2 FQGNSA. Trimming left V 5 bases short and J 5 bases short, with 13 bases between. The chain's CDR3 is CASSPLGGHQPQHF. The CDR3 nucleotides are TGTGCCAGCAGCCCGTTAGGGGGACATCAGCCCCAGCATTTT.

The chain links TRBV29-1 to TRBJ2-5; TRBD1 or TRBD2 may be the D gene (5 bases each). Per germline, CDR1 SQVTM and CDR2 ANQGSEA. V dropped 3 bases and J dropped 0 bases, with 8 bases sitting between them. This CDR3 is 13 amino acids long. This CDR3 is CSVDSGHQETQYF. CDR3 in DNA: TGCAGCGTTGACTCGGGACACCAAGAGACCCAGTACTTC.

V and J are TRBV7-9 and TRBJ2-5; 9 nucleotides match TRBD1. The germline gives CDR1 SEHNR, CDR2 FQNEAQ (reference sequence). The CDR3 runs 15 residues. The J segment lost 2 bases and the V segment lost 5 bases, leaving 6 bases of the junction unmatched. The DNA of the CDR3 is TGTGCCAGCAGCCACAGGGGGCTTGGGCAAGAGACCCAGTACTTC. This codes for CASSHRGLGQETQYF. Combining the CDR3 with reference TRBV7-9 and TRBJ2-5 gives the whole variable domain DTGVSQNPRHKITKRGQNVTFRCDPISEHNRLYWYRQTLGQGPEFLTYFQNEAQLEKSRLLSDRFSAERPKGSFSTLEIQRTEQGDSAMYLCASSHRGLGQETQYFGPGTRLLVL.

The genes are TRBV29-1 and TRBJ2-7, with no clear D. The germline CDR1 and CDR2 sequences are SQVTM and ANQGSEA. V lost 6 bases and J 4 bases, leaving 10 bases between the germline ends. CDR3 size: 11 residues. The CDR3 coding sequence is TGCAGCGTCCGGCCGGGTTACGAGCAGTACTTC. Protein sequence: CSVRPGYEQYF.

Written as DNA, the CDR3 is TGTGCCAGCAGCGTAGCTACCCCTGGGGCCAACGTCCTGACTTTC. Translation: CASSVATPGANVLTF. This chain connects TRBV9 to TRBJ2-6; D is uncertain. The CDR3 is made up of 15 amino acids. V lost 0 bases and J lost 2, with 6 bases in between. Germline V gene lookup returns CDR1 SGDLS and CDR2 YYNGEE.

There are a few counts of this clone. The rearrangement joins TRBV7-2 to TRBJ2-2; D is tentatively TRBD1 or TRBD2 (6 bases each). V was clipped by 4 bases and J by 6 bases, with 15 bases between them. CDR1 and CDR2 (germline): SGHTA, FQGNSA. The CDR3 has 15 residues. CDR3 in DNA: TGTGCCAGCAGCTCATGGGGGGCAGACGCCGGGGAGCTGTTTTTT. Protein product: CASSSWGADAGELFF.

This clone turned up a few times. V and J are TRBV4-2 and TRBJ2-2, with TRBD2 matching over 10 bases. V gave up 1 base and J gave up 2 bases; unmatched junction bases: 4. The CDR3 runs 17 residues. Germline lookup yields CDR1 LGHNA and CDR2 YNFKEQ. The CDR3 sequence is CASSQGTSGKNTGELFF. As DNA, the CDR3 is TGTGCCAGCAGCCAAGGTACTAGCGGGAAAAACACCGGGGAGCTGTTTTTT.

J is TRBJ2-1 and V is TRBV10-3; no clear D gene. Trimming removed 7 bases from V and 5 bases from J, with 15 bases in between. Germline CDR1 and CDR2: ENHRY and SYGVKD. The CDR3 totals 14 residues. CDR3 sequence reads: CAIKDIGRDNEQFF. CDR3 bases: TGTGCCATCAAAGACATAGGACGCGACAATGAGCAGTTCTTC.

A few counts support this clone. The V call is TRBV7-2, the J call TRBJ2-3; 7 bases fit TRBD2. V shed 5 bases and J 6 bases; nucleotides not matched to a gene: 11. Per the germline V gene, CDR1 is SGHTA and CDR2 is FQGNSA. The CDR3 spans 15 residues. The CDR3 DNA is TGTGCCAGCAGCCAGGTTTGGGAGGGATGGGATACGCAGTATTTT. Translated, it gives CASSQVWEGWDTQYF. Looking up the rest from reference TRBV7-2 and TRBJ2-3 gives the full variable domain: GAGVSQSPSNKVTEKGKDVELRCDPISGHTALYWYRQSLGQGLEFLIYFQGNSAPDKSGLPSDRFSAERTGGSVSTLTIQRTQQEDSAVYLCASSQVWEGWDTQYFGPGTRLTVL.

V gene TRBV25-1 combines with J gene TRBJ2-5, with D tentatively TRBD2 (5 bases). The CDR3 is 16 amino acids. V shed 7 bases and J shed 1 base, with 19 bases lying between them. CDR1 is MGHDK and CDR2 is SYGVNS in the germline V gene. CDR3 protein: CASMKYLTGTQETQYF. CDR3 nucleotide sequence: TGTGCCAGCATGAAGTACCTAACGGGAACCCAAGAGACCCAGTACTTC.

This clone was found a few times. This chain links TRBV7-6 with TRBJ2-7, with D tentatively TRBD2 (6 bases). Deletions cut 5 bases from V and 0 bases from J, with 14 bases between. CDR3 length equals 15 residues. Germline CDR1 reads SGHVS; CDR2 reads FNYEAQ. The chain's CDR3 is CASSSDGGSSYEQYF. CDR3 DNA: TGTGCCAGCAGCAGCGATGGGGGGAGCTCCTACGAGCAGTACTTC.

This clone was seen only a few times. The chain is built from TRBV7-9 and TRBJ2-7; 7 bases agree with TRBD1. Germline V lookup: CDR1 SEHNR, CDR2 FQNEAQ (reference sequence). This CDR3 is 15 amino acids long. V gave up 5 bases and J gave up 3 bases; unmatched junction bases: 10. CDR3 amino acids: CASSHTDGTVYEQYF. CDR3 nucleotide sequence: TGTGCCAGCAGCCATACCGACGGGACAGTCTACGAGCAGTACTTC. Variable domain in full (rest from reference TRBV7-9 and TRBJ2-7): DTGVSQNPRHKITKRGQNVTFRCDPISEHNRLYWYRQTLGQGPEFLTYFQNEAQLEKSRLLSDRFSAERPKGSFSTLEIQRTEQGDSAMYLCASSHTDGTVYEQYFGPGTRLTVT.

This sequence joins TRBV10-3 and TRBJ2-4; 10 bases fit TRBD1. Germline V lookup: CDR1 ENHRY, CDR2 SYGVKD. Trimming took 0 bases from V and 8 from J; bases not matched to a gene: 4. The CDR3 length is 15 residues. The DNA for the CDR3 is TGTGCCATCAGTGAGTCGGGACAGGGGAGGGACATTCAGTACTTC. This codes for CAISESGQGRDIQYF.

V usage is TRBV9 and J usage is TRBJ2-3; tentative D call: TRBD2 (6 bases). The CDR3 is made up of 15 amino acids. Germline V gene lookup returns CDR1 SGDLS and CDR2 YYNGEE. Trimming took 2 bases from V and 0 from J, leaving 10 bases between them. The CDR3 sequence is CASSVLSGSTDTQYF. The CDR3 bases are TGTGCCAGCAGCGTCTTAAGCGGGAGCACAGATACGCAGTATTTT.

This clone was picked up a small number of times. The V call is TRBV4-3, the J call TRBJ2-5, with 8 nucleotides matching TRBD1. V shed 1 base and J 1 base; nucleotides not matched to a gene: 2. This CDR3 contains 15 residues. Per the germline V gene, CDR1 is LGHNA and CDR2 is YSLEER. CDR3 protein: CASSQAGTGQETQYF. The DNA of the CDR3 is TGCGCCAGCAGCCAAGCCGGGACAGGCCAAGAGACCCAGTACTTC.

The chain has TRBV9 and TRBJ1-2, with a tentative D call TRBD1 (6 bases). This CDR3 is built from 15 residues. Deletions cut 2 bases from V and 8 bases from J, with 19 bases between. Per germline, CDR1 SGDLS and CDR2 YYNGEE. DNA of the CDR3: TGTGCCAGCAGCGTCGATGCTGTACAGGGTAAAGGCTACACCTTC. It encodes CASSVDAVQGKGYTF.

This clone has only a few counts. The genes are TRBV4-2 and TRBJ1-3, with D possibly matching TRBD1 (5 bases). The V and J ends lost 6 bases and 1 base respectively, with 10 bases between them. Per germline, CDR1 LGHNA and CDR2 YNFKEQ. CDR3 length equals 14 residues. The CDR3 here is CASRVAGSGNTIYF. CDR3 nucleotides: TGTGCCAGCAGAGTGGCAGGGTCTGGAAACACCATATATTTT.

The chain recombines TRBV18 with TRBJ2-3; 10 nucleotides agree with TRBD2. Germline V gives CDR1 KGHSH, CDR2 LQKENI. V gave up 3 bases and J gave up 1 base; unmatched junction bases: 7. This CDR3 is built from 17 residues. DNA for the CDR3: TGTGCCAGCTCACCGAGGGGGACTAGCGTTGGCACAGATACGCAGTATTTT. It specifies CASSPRGTSVGTDTQYF.

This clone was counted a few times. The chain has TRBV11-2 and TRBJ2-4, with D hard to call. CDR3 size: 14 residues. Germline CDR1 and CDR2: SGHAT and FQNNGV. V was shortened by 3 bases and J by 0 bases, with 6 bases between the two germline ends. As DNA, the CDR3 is TGTGCCAGCAGCTTCTGGAGAGCCAAAAACATTCAGTACTTC. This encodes CASSFWRAKNIQYF.

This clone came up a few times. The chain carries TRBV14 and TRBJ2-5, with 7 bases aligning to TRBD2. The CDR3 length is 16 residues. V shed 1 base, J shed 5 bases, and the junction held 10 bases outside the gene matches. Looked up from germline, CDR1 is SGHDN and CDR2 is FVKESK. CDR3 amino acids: CASSQAAAGVGETQYF. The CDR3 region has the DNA TGTGCCAGCAGCCAAGCCGCGGCGGGAGTGGGGGAGACCCAGTACTTC.

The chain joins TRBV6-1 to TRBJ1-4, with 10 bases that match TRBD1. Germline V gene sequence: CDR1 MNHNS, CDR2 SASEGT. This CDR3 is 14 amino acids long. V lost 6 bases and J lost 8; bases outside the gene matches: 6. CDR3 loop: CASRNRDRGEKLFF. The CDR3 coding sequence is TGTGCCAGCAGGAACCGGGACAGGGGCGAAAAACTGTTTTTT.

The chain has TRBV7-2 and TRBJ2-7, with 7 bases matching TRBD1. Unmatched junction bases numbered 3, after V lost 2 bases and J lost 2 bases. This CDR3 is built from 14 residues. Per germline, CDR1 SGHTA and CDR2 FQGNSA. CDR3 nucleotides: TGTGCCAGCAGCTTATCACAGGGGCCCTACGAGCAGTACTTC. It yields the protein CASSLSQGPYEQYF.

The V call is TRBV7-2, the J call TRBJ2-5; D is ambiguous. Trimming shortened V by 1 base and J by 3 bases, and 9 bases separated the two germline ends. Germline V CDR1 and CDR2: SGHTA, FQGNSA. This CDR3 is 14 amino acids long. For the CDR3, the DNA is TGTGCCAGCAGCTTAGAGGCAGCCAAAGAGACCCAGTACTTC. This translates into CASSLEAAKETQYF.

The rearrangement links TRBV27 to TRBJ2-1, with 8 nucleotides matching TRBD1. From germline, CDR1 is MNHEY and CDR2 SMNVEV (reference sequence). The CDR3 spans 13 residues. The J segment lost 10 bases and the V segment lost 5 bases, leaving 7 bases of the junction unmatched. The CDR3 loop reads CASSPLHRGEQFF. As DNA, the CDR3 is TGTGCCAGCAGTCCTCTCCACAGGGGGGAGCAGTTCTTC.

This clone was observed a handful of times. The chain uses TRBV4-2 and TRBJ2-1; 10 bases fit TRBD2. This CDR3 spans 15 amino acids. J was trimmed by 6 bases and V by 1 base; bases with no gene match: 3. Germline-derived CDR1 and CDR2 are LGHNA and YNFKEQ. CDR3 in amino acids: CASSQGTSGVNEQFF. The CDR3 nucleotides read TGTGCCAGCAGCCAAGGTACTAGCGGGGTCAATGAGCAGTTCTTC.

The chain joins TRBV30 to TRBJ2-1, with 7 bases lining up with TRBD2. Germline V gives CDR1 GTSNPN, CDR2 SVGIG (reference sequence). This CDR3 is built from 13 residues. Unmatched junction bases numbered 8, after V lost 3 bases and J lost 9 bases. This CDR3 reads CAWRSSGLSEQFF. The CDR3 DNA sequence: TGTGCCTGGAGGTCTAGCGGCTTATCTGAGCAGTTCTTC.